The 25 T cell receptor beta chains reported below all come from one sample, sequenced in a study of T-cell memory formation after mild COVID-19. TCRdb redid the calling of the 5' RACE reads with MiXCR, one entry per CDR3 protein. The repertoire holds 550,000 to 700,000 distinct CDR3 sequences, with 15% to 20% as singletons. The source material was PBMCs or a T cell subset sorted from them (not recorded which). The receptors stem from an adult woman who had mild COVID-19 (a few samples of this study predate the infection). Cell type and time point are not known.

This clonotype has at least ten counts. The J gene is TRBJ2-1, the V gene TRBV7-9; possible D gene TRBD1, 6 bases. This CDR3 contains 16 residues. Germline CDR1 reads SEHNR; CDR2 reads FQNEAQ (reference sequence). With 1 base removed from V and 6 bases from J, the gap between germline ends came to 16 bases. The CDR3 loop reads CASSLVQGGPANEQFF. The CDR3 DNA reads as TGTGCCAGCAGCTTAGTACAGGGCGGCCCGGCCAATGAGCAGTTCTTC.

This clonotype was seen a few times. The genes are TRBV6-5 and TRBJ2-7; 9 nucleotides align to TRBD1. The CDR3 is made up of 12 amino acids. After removal of 10 bases from V and 3 bases from J, the junction contained 4 bases not matched to a gene. Per the germline V gene, CDR1 is MNHEY and CDR2 is SVGAGI. CDR3: CATKTGGYEQYF. As DNA, the CDR3 is TGTGCCACGAAGACAGGGGGCTACGAGCAGTACTTC.

This clonotype was found a few times. This chain links TRBV7-9 with TRBJ1-4; 7 bases align to TRBD1. The CDR3 has 15 amino acids. Germline-derived CDR1 and CDR2 are SEHNR and FQNEAQ (reference sequence). V lost 3 bases and J lost 7; bases outside the gene matches: 8. The DNA for the CDR3 is TGTGCCAGCAGCTTCCGGACAGGTCCCGTTGAAAAACTGTTTTTT. Translating gives CASSFRTGPVEKLFF.

This chain uses TRBV20-1 with TRBJ2-3; 10 positions agree with TRBD2. V was pared by 0 bases and J by 1 base, with 4 bases of the junction left unmatched. This CDR3 has 16 amino acids. Germline lookup yields CDR1 DFQATT and CDR2 SNEGSKA (reference sequence). The CDR3 spells CSARDYGLAGTDTQYF. DNA of the CDR3: TGCAGTGCTAGAGATTACGGACTAGCGGGCACAGATACGCAGTATTTT.

Many counts were recorded for this clonotype. The V call is TRBV7-6, the J call TRBJ2-1; TRBD2 matches 10 bases. With 0 bases clipped from V and 4 bases from J, the junction kept 6 bases outside the gene matches. The length of the CDR3 is 17 residues. Germline V CDR1 and CDR2: SGHVS, FNYEAQ. CDR3 region: CASSLAVGTSEYNEQFF. CDR3 DNA sequence: TGTGCCAGCAGCTTAGCGGTTGGGACTAGCGAGTACAATGAGCAGTTCTTC.

The rearrangement joins TRBV7-2 to TRBJ1-5, with D possibly TRBD1 on 5 matching bases. Looked up from germline, CDR1 is SGHTA and CDR2 is FQGNSA. The CDR3 contains 16 residues. With 5 bases removed from V and 2 bases from J, the gap between germline ends came to 16 bases. The CDR3 region is CASSPGRRGGNQPQHF. CDR3 DNA sequence: TGTGCCAGCAGCCCCGGGCGAAGGGGTGGCAATCAGCCCCAGCATTTT.

This clonotype was recorded a few times. This chain joins TRBV5-5 and TRBJ2-2; 7 bases are a match to TRBD2. V shed 3 bases and J 7 bases; nucleotides not matched to a gene: 6. The CDR3 spans 14 residues. Germline V lookup: CDR1 SGHKS, CDR2 YYEKEE (reference sequence). CDR3 in DNA: TGTGCCAGCAGCTCTAGACTAGCTATCGGGGAGCTGTTTTTT. Encoded protein: CASSSRLAIGELFF.

The genes are TRBV6-1 and TRBJ1-2; 8 positions agree with TRBD1. This CDR3 region has 13 residues. The germline CDR1 and CDR2 sequences are MNHNS and SASEGT. V shed 7 bases and J 3 bases; nucleotides not matched to a gene: 4. The CDR3 here is CASTPGGYYGYTF. DNA of the CDR3: TGTGCCAGCACCCCAGGGGGCTACTATGGCTACACCTTC.

J is TRBJ2-7 and V is TRBV30, with 7 bases identical to TRBD2. The CDR3 spans 16 residues. The germline V gene encodes CDR1 GTSNPN and CDR2 SVGIG (reference sequence). V dropped 5 bases and J dropped 4; count of bases not matched to a gene: 17. CDR3 DNA sequence: TGTGCCTGGGTTGAAGCGGGACTCCTGAAGGGGTACGAGCAGTACTTC. It yields the protein CAWVEAGLLKGYEQYF.

The CDR3 nucleotides are TGTGCCAGCAGCCACGGAGTGGGAGGAGGTACAGATACGCAGTATTTT. Translated: CASSHGVGGGTDTQYF. The genes are TRBV14 and TRBJ2-3, with D tentatively TRBD2 (6 bases). Germline CDR1 is SGHDN and CDR2 is FVKESK. The germline V and J ends were trimmed by 3 bases and 3 bases, with 16 bases remaining between them. The CDR3 extends over 16 amino acids.

The rearrangement joins TRBV20-1 to TRBJ2-1; 12 bases align to TRBD2. CDR1 DFQATT and CDR2 SNEGSKA come from the germline V gene (reference sequence). This CDR3 is built from 17 residues. V gave up 6 bases and J gave up 2 bases; unmatched junction bases: 11. For the CDR3, the DNA is TGCAGTGCACTAGGGACTAGCGGGCAGGTGCCCTACAATGAGCAGTTCTTC. It is translated as CSALGTSGQVPYNEQFF.

This clonotype was seen a few times. J is TRBJ2-6 and V is TRBV12-3 or TRBV12-4, with no clear D. This CDR3 spans 13 amino acids. The V end lost 4 bases, the J end lost 4 bases, and 5 bases lay between the germline ends. In nucleotides, the CDR3 is TGTGCCAGCAGTTCCCGAGGGGCCAACGTCCTGACTTTC. Translating it yields CASSSRGANVLTF.

The sample holds a few counts of this clonotype. CDR3 DNA: TGTGCCTGGAGTGTGAATCAGCCCCAGCATTTT. Protein product: CAWSVNQPQHF. The V and J genes are TRBV30 and TRBJ1-5; D unresolved. Trimming pared 0 bases from V and 4 bases from J, leaving 1 base between. The CDR3 runs 11 residues. Germline V gene lookup returns CDR1 GTSNPN and CDR2 SVGIG (reference sequence).

The table lists this clonotype with a count of one. The rearrangement joins TRBV15 to TRBJ2-7, with 7 bases matching TRBD2. This CDR3 region has 15 residues. Germline V gives CDR1 LNHNV, CDR2 YYDKDF (reference sequence). Germline trimming cut 1 base from V and 2 bases from J; bases unmatched to any gene: 5. In nucleotides, the CDR3 is TGTGCCACCAGCAGAGGAAGACGGGGGGCCTACGAGCAGTACTTC. Its protein product is CATSRGRRGAYEQYF.

This clonotype was seen a few times. The gene calls are TRBV20-1 and TRBJ2-3, with 8 bases identical to TRBD1. The V gene's germline CDR1 is DFQATT and CDR2 SNEGSKA (reference sequence). The ends lost 3 bases at V and 1 base at J; junction bases unmatched: 15. CDR3 length: 18 residues. The CDR3 reads CSASNPLAGTGRTDTQYF. In DNA, the CDR3 is TGCAGTGCTAGTAACCCCCTCGCCGGGACAGGACGCACAGATACGCAGTATTTT.

This sequence joins TRBV3-1 and TRBJ2-7, with TRBD1 matching over 8 bases. From germline, CDR1 is LGHDT and CDR2 YNNKEL (reference sequence). J was trimmed by 5 bases and V by 4 bases; bases with no gene match: 7. This CDR3 has 14 residues. The CDR3 nucleotides are TGTGCCAGCAGCCGTAGGACAGGGAGCCACGAGCAGTACTTC. Translation: CASSRRTGSHEQYF.

This clonotype was recorded a few times. V and J are TRBV6-5 and TRBJ2-7; 8 nucleotides align to TRBD1. Looked up from germline, CDR1 is MNHEY and CDR2 is SVGAGI. Trimming took 5 bases from V and 6 from J; bases not matched to a gene: 12. The length of the CDR3 is 15 residues. The CDR3 reads CASSPTTGARGEQYF. In nucleotides, the CDR3 is TGTGCCAGCAGTCCCACGACAGGGGCGAGGGGCGAGCAGTACTTC.

The chain couples TRBV7-8 to TRBJ1-1, with D uncertain. The CDR3 is 14 amino acids. The germline V gene has CDR1 SGHVS and CDR2 FQNEAQ. Trimming pared 5 bases from V and 0 bases from J, leaving 10 bases between. Written as DNA, the CDR3 is TGTGCCAGCAGCCCTACGTTCATGAACACTGAAGCTTTCTTT. Translated: CASSPTFMNTEAFF.

The genes are TRBV11-3 and TRBJ2-1; the match to TRBD2 covers 14 bases. J lost 6 bases, V lost 3 bases, and 19 bases had no gene match. The CDR3 sequence is 21 residues long. Germline lookup yields CDR1 SGHNT and CDR2 YENEEA. Here the CDR3 reads CASSFTLGLAGVKPTSNEQFF. As DNA, the CDR3 is TGTGCCAGCAGCTTTACTCTGGGACTAGCGGGAGTCAAACCTACGTCCAATGAGCAGTTCTTC.

The chain combines TRBV7-9 with TRBJ2-7; D gene uncertain. The CDR3 extends over 15 amino acids. The V gene's germline CDR1 is SEHNR and CDR2 FQNEAQ (reference sequence). Trimming stripped 5 bases from V and 3 bases from J, with 17 bases between. CDR3 nucleotides: TGTGCCAGCAGCCCTGGACCTTCAACGGGCTACGAGCAGTACTTC. Its translation is CASSPGPSTGYEQYF.

This clonotype occurred many times. Relative to the germline gene, one junction end is altered; a read error may explain this. The chain uses TRBV5-1 and TRBJ1-2; 7 bases line up with TRBD1. CDR3 length equals 13 residues. Germline CDR1 SGHRS, CDR2 YFSETQ. The DNA of the CDR3 is TGTGCCAGCAGCTTGGAGGGGGCATATGGCTACACCTTC. The encoded protein is CASSLEGAYGYTF.

The chain carries TRBV5-1 and TRBJ2-1; no firm D call. Trimming pared 2 bases from V and 6 bases from J, leaving 15 bases between. In germline, CDR1 is SGHRS, CDR2 YFSETQ. CDR3 length: 15 residues. This CDR3 is CASSFELEPFNEQFF. For the CDR3, the DNA is TGCGCCAGCAGCTTCGAACTTGAGCCCTTCAATGAGCAGTTCTTC.

This clonotype was observed at least ten times. The CDR3 is CASSVEASGGETQYF. CDR3 nucleotides: TGTGCCAGCAGCGTAGAAGCCTCGGGGGGGGAGACCCAGTACTTC. The chain couples TRBV9 to TRBJ2-5; 8 nucleotides align to TRBD2. In germline, CDR1 is SGDLS, CDR2 YYNGEE. The CDR3 covers 15 residues. J gave up 5 bases and V 0 bases, and 6 bases lay outside the gene matches.

This clonotype was recorded a few times. The chain has TRBV5-1 and TRBJ1-1; D is unresolved. Trimming left V 2 bases short and J 1 base short, with 33 bases between. The CDR3 loop spans 22 amino acids. The germline V gene encodes CDR1 SGHRS and CDR2 YFSETQ. In DNA, the CDR3 is TGCGCCAGCAGCTTATTTTCTTCCTACCCTCCGAATGGCAGGCGAAAGAACACTGAAGCTTTCTTT. Protein sequence: CASSLFSSYPPNGRRKNTEAFF. Filled out from reference TRBV5-1 and TRBJ1-1, the complete variable domain reads KAGVTQTPRYLIKTRGQQVTLSCSPISGHRSVSWYQQTPGQGLQFLFEYFSETQRNKGNFPGRFSGRQFSNSRSEMNVSTLELGDSALYLCASSLFSSYPPNGRRKNTEAFFGQGTRLTVV.

This sequence joins TRBV7-9 and TRBJ2-5, with D unresolved. Trimming removed 2 bases at V and 5 bases at J, with 9 bases between. Germline CDR1 is SEHNR and CDR2 is FQNEAQ (reference sequence). The CDR3 loop spans 13 amino acids. CDR3 sequence (DNA): TGTGCCAGCAGCTTAAGGTTGGAGGAGACCCAGTACTTC. It specifies CASSLRLEETQYF.